The 14 T cell receptor beta chains in this list originate from one sample, sequenced in a study of blood T cell repertoires in COVID-19. Profiled with immunoSEQ multiplex PCR; TCRdb holds only in-frame clones, not every one. The repertoire holds some 180,000 clones, with around four fifths as singletons. Specimen: peripheral blood. Receptors were obtained from a woman of 80 years or more with COVID-19, enrolled during active disease.

The chain combines TRBV6-6 with TRBJ1-2; TRBD1 is a possible D gene (5 bases). Germline V gene lookup returns CDR1 MNHNY and CDR2 SVGAGI (reference sequence). V was clipped by 6 bases and J by 4 bases, with 12 bases between them. CDR3 length: 13 residues. CDR3: CASSRTIPYGYTF. The CDR3 nucleotides read TGTGCCAGCAGCCGGACAATCCCCTATGGCTACACCTTC.

V gene TRBV5-1 combines with J gene TRBJ1-2, with D possibly TRBD1 on 6 matching bases. Germline V gives CDR1 SGHRS, CDR2 YFSETQ. V lost 4 bases and J lost 0, with 16 bases in between. This CDR3 spans 16 amino acids. DNA of the CDR3: TGCGCCAGCAGCCCCAGGGGAGGGGGAACTAACTATGGCTACACCTTC. Encoded protein: CASSPRGGGTNYGYTF.

The chain links TRBV3-1 (or the pseudogene TRBV3-2) to TRBJ2-7; D is undetermined. The CDR3 is 13 amino acids. V was trimmed by 1 base and J by 6 bases, leaving 10 bases between them. Germline assignment: CDR1 LGHDT and CDR2 YNNKEL (reference sequence). The CDR3, as DNA: TGTGCCAGCAGCCAAGTAAGAGGATCCGAGCAGTACTTC. This encodes CASSQVRGSEQYF.

The rearrangement joins TRBV3-1 (or the pseudogene TRBV3-2) to TRBJ1-5, with D tentatively TRBD1 (5 bases). There are 13 residues in the CDR3. The germline gives CDR1 LGHDT, CDR2 YNNKEL (reference sequence). The V gene lost 1 base and the J gene lost 7 bases, with 8 bases spanning the gap. DNA for the CDR3: TGTGCCAGCAGCCAAGCAGGGATCCAGCCCCAGCATTTT. Its translation: CASSQAGIQPQHF.

This clone occurred a few times. The chain links TRBV4-1 to TRBJ2-7; D perhaps matches TRBD2 (6 bases). CDR3 length: 13 residues. Germline CDR1 MGHRA, CDR2 YSYEKL. The V and J ends lost 2 bases and 5 bases respectively, with 10 bases between them. The CDR3 sequence: CASSQSGVHEQYF. The CDR3 nucleotides read TGCGCCAGCAGCCAATCGGGGGTCCACGAGCAGTACTTC.

The chain recombines TRBV5-1 with TRBJ1-2, with 8 nucleotides matching TRBD1. The CDR3 is made up of 14 amino acids. V gave up 4 bases and J gave up 5 bases; unmatched junction bases: 7. Germline V lookup: CDR1 SGHRS, CDR2 YFSETQ. The CDR3 coding sequence is TGCGCCAGCAGCGGACAGGGAAACTTATATGGCTACACCTTC. Amino acid sequence: CASSGQGNLYGYTF.

V and J are TRBV2 and TRBJ2-7, with D possibly TRBD2 on 5 matching bases. The CDR3 totals 12 residues. Trimming removed 3 bases from V and 6 bases from J, with 9 bases in between. Germline V lookup: CDR1 SNHLY, CDR2 FYNNEI. The CDR3 spells CASSEEVSEQYF. Written as DNA, the CDR3 is TGTGCCAGCAGTGAGGAGGTCTCCGAGCAGTACTTC. The variable domain in full, with the rest retrieved from reference TRBV2 and TRBJ2-7, is EPEVTQTPSHQVTQMGQEVILRCVPISNHLYFYWYRQILGQKVEFLVSFYNNEISEKSEIFDDQFSVERPDGSNFTLKIRSTKLEDSAMYFCASSEEVSEQYFGPGTRLTVT.

V gene TRBV7-9 combines with J gene TRBJ1-6; a possible D gene is TRBD1 (6 bases). Per germline, CDR1 SEHNR and CDR2 FQNEAQ (reference sequence). Trimming removed 5 bases from V and 9 bases from J, with 17 bases in between. CDR3 length: 15 residues. The CDR3 DNA sequence: TGTGCCAGCAGCAACCACAGGGATCTAGGTTCACCCCTCCACTTT. As protein: CASSNHRDLGSPLHF.

The chain has TRBV9 and TRBJ2-2; D may be TRBD1 (5 bases). The CDR3 extends over 16 amino acids. Trimming shortened V by 2 bases and J by 6 bases, and 17 bases separated the two germline ends. Germline lookup yields CDR1 SGDLS and CDR2 YYNGEE. CDR3 DNA sequence: TGTGCCAGCAGCGTCTGGACACACAATTGGGCCGGGGAGCTGTTTTTT. Translating it yields CASSVWTHNWAGELFF.

The V gene is TRBV12-5, the J gene TRBJ2-1; 9 nucleotides agree with TRBD2. The junction had 5 bases not matched to a gene; V was cut back by 7 bases and J by 4 bases. In germline, CDR1 is LGHNT, CDR2 FRNRAP. This CDR3 has 14 residues. The CDR3 protein is CASAGLATYNEQFF. CDR3 nucleotides: TGTGCTAGTGCCGGACTAGCGACGTACAATGAGCAGTTCTTC. The complete variable domain, with remaining parts taken from reference TRBV12-5 and TRBJ2-1, reads DARVTQTPRHKVTEMGQEVTMRCQPILGHNTVFWYRQTMMQGLELLAYFRNRAPLDDSGMPKDRFSAEMPDATLATLKIQPSEPRDSAVYFCASAGLATYNEQFFGPGTRLTVL.

This rearrangement joins TRBV5-6 to TRBJ2-5; weak D call: TRBD2 (6 bases). The germline V and J ends were trimmed by 6 bases and 1 base, with 10 bases remaining between them. Per the germline V gene, CDR1 is SGHDT and CDR2 is YYEEEE. The CDR3 has 13 residues. DNA for the CDR3: TGTGCCAGCACCATAGCGGTCCAAGAGACCCAGTACTTC. It specifies CASTIAVQETQYF.

The V and J genes are TRBV4-2 and TRBJ1-6; no clear D gene. Germline V gene lookup returns CDR1 LGHNA and CDR2 YNFKEQ. Trimming removed 0 bases from V and 9 bases from J, with 15 bases in between. The CDR3 length is 16 residues. The DNA of the CDR3 is TGTGCCAGCAGCCAAGATCTAGTAGGTCTGGGTTCACCCCTCCACTTT. Encoded protein: CASSQDLVGLGSPLHF.

V is TRBV3-1 (or the pseudogene TRBV3-2) and J is TRBJ1-6; TRBD1 agrees at 9 bases. The CDR3 consists of 15 residues. V was clipped by 4 bases and J by 10 bases; unmatched bases: 8. The germline CDR1 and CDR2 sequences are LGHDT and YNNKEL (reference sequence). CDR3 region: CASSPGTGNWSPLHF. CDR3 nucleotide sequence: TGTGCCAGCAGCCCTGGGACAGGGAATTGGTCACCCCTCCACTTT.

V is TRBV10-2 and J is TRBJ1-3; D remains unclear. V was clipped by 4 bases and J by 1 base, with 11 bases between them. Germline-derived CDR1 and CDR2 are WSHSY and SAAADI. This CDR3 region has 15 residues. CDR3 residues: CASSVTRVSGNTIYF. The CDR3 nucleotides read TGCGCCAGCAGTGTAACTAGGGTGTCTGGAAACACCATATATTTT.